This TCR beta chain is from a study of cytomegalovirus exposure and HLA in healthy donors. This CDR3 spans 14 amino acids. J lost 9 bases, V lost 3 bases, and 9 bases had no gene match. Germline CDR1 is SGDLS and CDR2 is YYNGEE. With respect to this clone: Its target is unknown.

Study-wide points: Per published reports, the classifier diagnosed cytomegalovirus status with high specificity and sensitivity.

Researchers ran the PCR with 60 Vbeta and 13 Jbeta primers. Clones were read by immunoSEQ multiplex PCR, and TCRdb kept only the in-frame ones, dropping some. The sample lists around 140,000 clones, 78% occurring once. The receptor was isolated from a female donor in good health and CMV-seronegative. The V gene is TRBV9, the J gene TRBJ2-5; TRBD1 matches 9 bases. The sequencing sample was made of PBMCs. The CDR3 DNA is TGTGCCAGCAGCGCGCGGACAGGGGTTTTACCCCAGTACTTC. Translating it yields CASSARTGVLPQYF.